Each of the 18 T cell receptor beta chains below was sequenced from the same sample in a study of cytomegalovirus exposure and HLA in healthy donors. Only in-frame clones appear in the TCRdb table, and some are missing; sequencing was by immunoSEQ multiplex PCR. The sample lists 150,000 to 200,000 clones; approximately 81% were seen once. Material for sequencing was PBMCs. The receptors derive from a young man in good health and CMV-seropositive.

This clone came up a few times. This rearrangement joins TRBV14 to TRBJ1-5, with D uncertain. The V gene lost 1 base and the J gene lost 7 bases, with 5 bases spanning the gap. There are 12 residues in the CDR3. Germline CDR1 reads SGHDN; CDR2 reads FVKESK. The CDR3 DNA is TGTGCCAGCAGCCAAGGAGGCCAGCCCCAGCATTTT. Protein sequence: CASSQGGQPQHF.

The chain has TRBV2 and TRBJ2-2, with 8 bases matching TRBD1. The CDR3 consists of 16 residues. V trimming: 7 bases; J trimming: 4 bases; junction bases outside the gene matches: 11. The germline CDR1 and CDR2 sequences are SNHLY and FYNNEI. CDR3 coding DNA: TGTGCCAGCAAACCTCCGGGGGACAGGCGCACCGGGGAGCTGTTTTTT. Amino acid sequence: CASKPPGDRRTGELFF.

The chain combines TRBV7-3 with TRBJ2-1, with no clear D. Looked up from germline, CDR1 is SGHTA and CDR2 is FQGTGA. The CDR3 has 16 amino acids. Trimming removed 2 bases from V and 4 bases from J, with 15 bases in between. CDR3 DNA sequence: TGTGCCAGCAGCTTAGTACAGCCTATTGATTACAATGAGCAGTTCTTC. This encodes CASSLVQPIDYNEQFF.

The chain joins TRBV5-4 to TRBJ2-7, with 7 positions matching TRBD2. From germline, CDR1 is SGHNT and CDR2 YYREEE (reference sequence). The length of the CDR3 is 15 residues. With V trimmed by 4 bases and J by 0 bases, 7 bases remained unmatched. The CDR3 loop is CASSPGREGSYEQYF. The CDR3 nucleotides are TGTGCCAGCAGCCCGGGTAGGGAGGGCTCCTACGAGCAGTACTTC.

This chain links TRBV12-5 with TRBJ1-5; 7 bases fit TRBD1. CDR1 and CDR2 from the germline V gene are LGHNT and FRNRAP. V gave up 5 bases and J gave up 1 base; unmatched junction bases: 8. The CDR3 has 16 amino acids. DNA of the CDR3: TGTGCTAGTGGTCCAGGACAGGCCGGGAGCAATCAGCCCCAGCATTTT. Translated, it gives CASGPGQAGSNQPQHF.

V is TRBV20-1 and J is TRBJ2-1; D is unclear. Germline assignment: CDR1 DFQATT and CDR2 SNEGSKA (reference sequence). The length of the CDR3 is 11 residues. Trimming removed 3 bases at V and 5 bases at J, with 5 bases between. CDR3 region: CSASGDNEQFF. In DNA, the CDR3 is TGCAGTGCTAGCGGTGACAATGAGCAGTTCTTC.

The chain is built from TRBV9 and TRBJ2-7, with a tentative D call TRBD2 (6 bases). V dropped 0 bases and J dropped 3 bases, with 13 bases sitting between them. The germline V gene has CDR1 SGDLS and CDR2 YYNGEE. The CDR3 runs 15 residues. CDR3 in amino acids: CASSVEGRSGYEQYF. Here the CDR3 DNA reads TGTGCCAGCAGCGTAGAGGGGAGGTCGGGCTACGAGCAGTACTTC.

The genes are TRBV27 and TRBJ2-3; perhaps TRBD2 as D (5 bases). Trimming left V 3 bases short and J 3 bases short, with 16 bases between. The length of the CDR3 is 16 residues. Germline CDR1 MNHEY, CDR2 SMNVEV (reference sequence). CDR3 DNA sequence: TGTGCCAGCAGTTTCACCGGGATTCTAACGACAGATACGCAGTATTTT. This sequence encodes CASSFTGILTTDTQYF.

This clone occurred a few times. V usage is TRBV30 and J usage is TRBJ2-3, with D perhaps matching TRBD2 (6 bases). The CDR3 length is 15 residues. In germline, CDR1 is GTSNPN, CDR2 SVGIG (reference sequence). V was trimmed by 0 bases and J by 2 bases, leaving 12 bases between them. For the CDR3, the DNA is TGTGCCTGGAGTGTAACTGCGGGATACACAGATACGCAGTATTTT. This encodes CAWSVTAGYTDTQYF.

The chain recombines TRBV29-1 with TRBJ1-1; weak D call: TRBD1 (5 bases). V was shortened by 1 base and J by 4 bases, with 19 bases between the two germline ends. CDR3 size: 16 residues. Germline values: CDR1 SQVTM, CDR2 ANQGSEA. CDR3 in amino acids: CSVEGGASRRGTEAFF. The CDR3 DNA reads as TGCAGCGTTGAAGGAGGCGCCAGTAGAAGGGGCACTGAAGCTTTCTTT.

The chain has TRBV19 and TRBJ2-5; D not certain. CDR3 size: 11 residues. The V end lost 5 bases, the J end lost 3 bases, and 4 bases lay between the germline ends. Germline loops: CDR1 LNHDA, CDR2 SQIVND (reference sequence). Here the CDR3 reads CASSFKETQYF. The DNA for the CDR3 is TGTGCCAGTAGTTTCAAAGAGACCCAGTACTTC.

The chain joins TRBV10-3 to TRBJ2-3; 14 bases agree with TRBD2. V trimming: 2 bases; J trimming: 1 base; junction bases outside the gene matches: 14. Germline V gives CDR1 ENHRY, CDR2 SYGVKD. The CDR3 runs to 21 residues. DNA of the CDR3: TGTGCCATCAGTGAGCCGATGGCTGGGACTAGCGGGGGTAGGGGCACAGATACGCAGTATTTT. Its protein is CAISEPMAGTSGGRGTDTQYF.

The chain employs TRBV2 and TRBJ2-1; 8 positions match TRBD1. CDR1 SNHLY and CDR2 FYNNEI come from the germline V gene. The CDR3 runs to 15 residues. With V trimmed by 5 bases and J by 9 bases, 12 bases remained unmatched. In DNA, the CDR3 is TGTGCCAGCAGTCGCGGGACAGGAGGACAGGGTGAGCAGTTCTTC. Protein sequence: CASSRGTGGQGEQFF.

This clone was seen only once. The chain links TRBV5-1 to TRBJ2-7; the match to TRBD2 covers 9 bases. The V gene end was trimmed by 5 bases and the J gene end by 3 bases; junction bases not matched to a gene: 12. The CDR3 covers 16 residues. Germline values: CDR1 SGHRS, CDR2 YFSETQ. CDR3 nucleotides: TGCGCCAGCAGTCTGGCTAGCGGGACCTACTACTACGAGCAGTACTTC. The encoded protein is CASSLASGTYYYEQYF.

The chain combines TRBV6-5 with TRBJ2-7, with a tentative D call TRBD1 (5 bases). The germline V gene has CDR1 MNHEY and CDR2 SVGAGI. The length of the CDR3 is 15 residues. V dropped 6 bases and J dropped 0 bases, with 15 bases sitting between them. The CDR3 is CASSGPGQGSYEQYF. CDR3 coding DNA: TGTGCCAGCAGCGGACCTGGGCAGGGCTCCTACGAGCAGTACTTC.

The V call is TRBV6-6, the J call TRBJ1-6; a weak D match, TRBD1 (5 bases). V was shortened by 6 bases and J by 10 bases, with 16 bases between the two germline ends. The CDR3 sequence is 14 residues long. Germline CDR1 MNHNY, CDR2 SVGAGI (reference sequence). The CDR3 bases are TGTGCCAGCAGGCCCGGGACGGGGGGATCACCCCTCCACTTT. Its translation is CASRPGTGGSPLHF.

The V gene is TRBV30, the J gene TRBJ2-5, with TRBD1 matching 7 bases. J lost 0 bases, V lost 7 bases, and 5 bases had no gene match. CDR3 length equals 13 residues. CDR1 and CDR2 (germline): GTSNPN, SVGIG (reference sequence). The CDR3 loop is CASATGHQETQYF. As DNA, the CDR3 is TGTGCCTCGGCGACAGGGCACCAAGAGACCCAGTACTTC.

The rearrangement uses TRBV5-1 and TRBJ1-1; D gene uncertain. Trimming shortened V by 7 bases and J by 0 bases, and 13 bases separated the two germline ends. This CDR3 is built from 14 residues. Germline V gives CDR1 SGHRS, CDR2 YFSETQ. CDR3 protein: CASYSENLNTEAFF. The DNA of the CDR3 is TGCGCCAGCTATTCGGAGAACCTGAACACTGAAGCTTTCTTT.